The 5 T cell receptor beta chains below all came from one sample that was sequenced in a study of T cell changes during pregnancy in multiple sclerosis. The table came from immunoSEQ multiplex PCR; TCRdb's copy has only in-frame clones and leaves some out. The table has 85,000 to 100,000 clones, more than 85% seen once. The sequences come from peripheral blood, collected in the first trimester of pregnancy. The receptors derive from a female donor with multiple sclerosis, enrolled in a pregnancy study.

The V gene is TRBV7-2, the J gene TRBJ2-1; 8 nucleotides match TRBD2. The CDR3 has 15 amino acids. Trimming cost V 5 bases and J 7 bases; bases outside gene matches: 10. The germline CDR1 and CDR2 sequences are SGHTA and FQGNSA. The CDR3 reads CASSRRAGASNEQFF. DNA of the CDR3: TGTGCCAGCAGCCGGCGAGCGGGAGCATCAAATGAGCAGTTCTTC.

The gene calls are TRBV4-2 and TRBJ2-1; D not certain. CDR1 and CDR2 (germline): LGHNA, YNFKEQ. The CDR3 loop spans 18 amino acids. V lost 1 base and J 0 bases, leaving 16 bases between the germline ends. The CDR3 DNA reads TGTGCCAGCAGCCAAGGACACTCCGCCCGATCCTCCTACAATGAGCAGTTCTTC. Translated: CASSQGHSARSSYNEQFF.

This chain uses TRBV11-2 with TRBJ2-1; possible D gene TRBD2, 5 bases. Trimming removed 5 bases at V and 10 bases at J, with 12 bases between. The CDR3 has 12 residues. Germline V gene lookup returns CDR1 SGHAT and CDR2 FQNNGV. The CDR3: CASSLTGGEQFF. The DNA of the CDR3 is TGTGCCAGCAGCCTAACGGGCGGGGAGCAGTTCTTC. The full variable domain, completed using reference TRBV11-2 and TRBJ2-1, is EAGVAQSPRYKIIEKRQSVAFWCNPISGHATLYWYQQILGQGPKLLIQFQNNGVVDDSQLPKDRFSAERLKGVDSTLKIQPAKLEDSAVYLCASSLTGGEQFFGPGTRLTVL.

As for this clone: The germline gene is not matched at one end of the junction; a read error may be the cause. V usage is TRBV7-9 and J usage is TRBJ2-5; no firm D call. This CDR3 is built from 11 residues. The germline V gene encodes CDR1 SEHNR and CDR2 FQNEAQ (reference sequence). CDR3 region: CASSFQATQYF. CDR3 DNA: TGTGCCAGCAGCTTTCAAGCGACCCAGTACTTC.

This clone was recorded once. This rearrangement joins TRBV19 to TRBJ2-3, with 7 positions matching TRBD2. Germline assignment: CDR1 LNHDA and CDR2 SQIVND (reference sequence). Trimming at V came to 3 bases and at J to 0 bases, leaving 6 bases not matched to a gene. The CDR3 consists of 16 residues. The CDR3: CASSIASGTSTDTQYF. CDR3 nucleotide sequence: TGTGCCAGTAGTATTGCGAGCGGGACTAGCACAGATACGCAGTATTTT.